These 30 T cell receptor beta chains came from one sample sequenced in a study of identical twins. TCRdb fed the 5' RACE reads into MiXCR, producing one record per CDR3 protein. Among around 650,000 distinct CDR3 sequences listed, under 8.5% were seen once. The sample was also reused in another study, on yellow fever vaccine responses in identical twins.

The sample was PBMCs. The receptors come from a young woman in good health.

In this sample, this clonotype turned up many times. J is TRBJ1-1 and V is TRBV4-1; no reliable D call. Deletions cut 4 bases from V and 3 bases from J, with 12 bases between. Germline V gene sequence: CDR1 MGHRA, CDR2 YSYEKL. This CDR3 is built from 14 residues. The CDR3 loop is CASSPELADTEAFF. CDR3 DNA sequence: TGCGCCAGCAGCCCTGAGCTGGCTGACACTGAAGCTTTCTTT.

The gene calls are TRBV11-2 and TRBJ2-3, with TRBD2 matching over 7 bases. V dropped 5 bases and J dropped 2; count of bases not matched to a gene: 13. The CDR3 is 17 amino acids. The germline CDR1 and CDR2 sequences are SGHAT and FQNNGV. CDR3 bases: TGTGCCAGCAGCCCCCGAGCGCGGGAGACCTACACAGATACGCAGTATTTT. It codes for CASSPRARETYTDTQYF.

This clonotype was observed a few times. The V gene is TRBV24-1, the J gene TRBJ2-3; D is unresolved. This CDR3 region has 14 residues. The V and J ends lost 3 bases and 2 bases respectively, with 8 bases between them. Per the germline V gene, CDR1 is KGHDR and CDR2 is SFDVKD. CDR3 protein: CATSDNYFTDTQYF. The CDR3 DNA follows: TGTGCCACCAGTGATAACTATTTCACAGATACGCAGTATTTT.

This clonotype was counted many times. The chain couples TRBV5-1 to TRBJ2-3; TRBD1 aligns across 10 bases. The germline CDR1 and CDR2 sequences are SGHRS and YFSETQ. The CDR3 consists of 15 residues. The ends lost 4 bases at V and 4 bases at J; junction bases unmatched: 6. The CDR3 loop is CASSRDRGLADTQYF. The CDR3, as DNA: TGCGCCAGCAGCCGCGACAGGGGGCTTGCAGATACGCAGTATTTT.

This clonotype was observed a few times. The rearrangement links TRBV3-1 to TRBJ2-7, with 9 bases fitting TRBD2. CDR1 and CDR2 (germline): LGHDT, YNNKEL (reference sequence). There are 15 residues in the CDR3. The junction had 7 bases not matched to a gene; V was cut back by 1 base and J by 6 bases. The CDR3 DNA reads TGTGCCAGCAGCCAAGCCGGGACTAGCTTTCGCGAGCAGTACTTC. Translating gives CASSQAGTSFREQYF.

This clonotype was counted ten times or more. V usage is TRBV29-1 and J usage is TRBJ2-3, with 10 bases aligning to TRBD2. Germline CDR1 is SQVTM and CDR2 is ANQGSEA. The CDR3 contains 16 residues. V lost 5 bases and J lost 2; bases outside the gene matches: 10. DNA of the CDR3: TGCAGCGTTCGGGGGCTAGCGGGGGAAAACACAGATACGCAGTATTTT. It encodes CSVRGLAGENTDTQYF.

This chain links TRBV5-5 with TRBJ2-7, with 8 bases that match TRBD2. V shed 5 bases, J shed 6 bases, and the junction held 13 bases outside the gene matches. The CDR3 has 15 residues. Germline CDR1 SGHKS, CDR2 YYEKEE (reference sequence). CDR3 coding DNA: TGTGCCAGCAGTTCGAATCCGGGAGGGCCGGGCGAGCAGTACTTC. This encodes CASSSNPGGPGEQYF.

This clonotype was detected a few times. This chain uses TRBV7-6 with TRBJ2-5, with unresolved D. The V end was cut by 2 bases, the J end by 4 bases, with 11 bases between. Germline values: CDR1 SGHVS, CDR2 FNYEAQ. The CDR3 is 14 residues long. The CDR3 loop reads CASSLLQVAETQYF. DNA of the CDR3: TGTGCCAGCAGCTTATTGCAGGTGGCAGAGACCCAGTACTTC.

The J gene is TRBJ2-5, the V gene TRBV12-3 or TRBV12-4; 7 nucleotides agree with TRBD2. The CDR3 runs to 14 residues. The V segment lost 5 bases and the J segment 1 base; nucleotides outside the gene matches: 4. This CDR3 reads CASSTPSGQETQYF. The CDR3 DNA is TGTGCCAGCAGTACCCCTAGCGGCCAAGAGACCCAGTACTTC.

This clonotype appeared a few times. The chain has TRBV5-6 and TRBJ2-7; D is perhaps TRBD2 (5 bases). V was trimmed by 5 bases and J by 3 bases, leaving 12 bases between them. Germline CDR1 reads SGHDT; CDR2 reads YYEEEE. The CDR3 has 13 residues. The CDR3 protein is CASRRGQHYEQYV. The DNA of the CDR3 is TGTGCCAGCAGACGGGGTCAGCACTACGAGCAGTACGTC.

This clonotype is a singleton in its sample. This rearrangement joins TRBV6-1 to TRBJ2-7, with a possible D match to TRBD1 (6 bases). Germline loops: CDR1 MNHNS, CDR2 SASEGT. The CDR3 spans 15 residues. V was clipped by 2 bases and J by 0 bases, with 11 bases between them. This CDR3 reads CASSEPGHTSYEQYF. In DNA, the CDR3 is TGTGCCAGCAGTGAACCGGGACACACCTCCTACGAGCAGTACTTC.

This chain uses TRBV29-1 with TRBJ2-3; 7 bases are a match to TRBD1. There are 15 residues in the CDR3. Per the germline V gene, CDR1 is SQVTM and CDR2 is ANQGSEA. The ends lost 2 bases at V and 1 base at J; junction bases unmatched: 6. The CDR3 is CSVEKLGQRTDTQYF. In nucleotides, the CDR3 is TGCAGCGTTGAAAAGTTGGGACAGCGCACAGATACGCAGTATTTT.

This clonotype was detected a few times. The V gene is TRBV11-2, the J gene TRBJ1-1; D is unresolved. The CDR3 extends over 13 amino acids. V was trimmed by 4 bases and J by 4 bases, leaving 10 bases between them. Germline CDR1 reads SGHAT; CDR2 reads FQNNGV. The CDR3 nucleotides are TGTGCCAGCAGCTCATACGGGAGCACTGAAGCTTTCTTT. Encoded protein: CASSSYGSTEAFF.

This clonotype was picked up many times. V gene TRBV20-1 combines with J gene TRBJ1-1; D may be TRBD1 (5 bases). CDR1 is DFQATT and CDR2 is SNEGSKA in the germline V gene (reference sequence). The CDR3 is made up of 13 amino acids. Between the trimmed V and J ends, which lost 3 bases and 3 bases, there was a span of 11 bases. The DNA of the CDR3 is TGCAGTGCTAGTAAGGGGACTGACACTGAAGCTTTCTTT. Amino acids: CSASKGTDTEAFF.

The chain recombines TRBV10-3 with TRBJ2-4; the match to TRBD2 covers 16 bases. This CDR3 spans 19 amino acids. V trimming: 10 bases; J trimming: 3 bases; junction bases outside the gene matches: 15. Per germline, CDR1 ENHRY and CDR2 SYGVKD. DNA for the CDR3: TGTGCCACGTACCCCGGGACTAGCGGGGGGGCCGTCATCAAAAACATTCAGTACTTC. Translation: CATYPGTSGGAVIKNIQYF.

This clonotype was counted at least ten times. J is TRBJ1-1 and V is TRBV20-1, with D unresolved. In germline, CDR1 is DFQATT, CDR2 SNEGSKA (reference sequence). V shed 2 bases and J shed 1 base, with 5 bases lying between them. CDR3 length: 12 amino acids. The CDR3 sequence: CSARLPNTEAFF. CDR3 sequence (DNA): TGCAGTGCTAGACTACCGAACACTGAAGCTTTCTTT.

Many counts were recorded for this clonotype. The V call is TRBV20-1, the J call TRBJ2-3; TRBD2 matches 10 bases. V was clipped by 3 bases and J by 6 bases; unmatched bases: 9. The CDR3 runs 15 residues. CDR1 is DFQATT and CDR2 is SNEGSKA in the germline V gene (reference sequence). CDR3 nucleotide sequence: TGCAGTGCTAGGGGCTCTAGCGGGGGTTGGGATACGCAGTATTTT. This gives the protein CSARGSSGGWDTQYF.

The genes are TRBV12-3 or TRBV12-4 and TRBJ1-6; TRBD1 is a possible D gene (6 bases). Trimming removed 8 bases from V and 6 bases from J, with 11 bases in between. The CDR3 loop spans 13 amino acids. The CDR3 region is CASWQGFNSPLHF. As DNA, the CDR3 is TGTGCCAGCTGGCAGGGGTTTAATTCACCCCTCCACTTT.

This clonotype was seen a few times. Here the CDR3 reads CASSQDGTRGRWGTGELFF. CDR3 DNA sequence: TGCGCCAGCAGCCAAGATGGTACCAGGGGGCGTTGGGGTACCGGGGAGCTGTTTTTT. The rearrangement joins TRBV4-1 to TRBJ2-2, with 8 bases identical to TRBD1. This CDR3 spans 19 amino acids. Germline assignment: CDR1 MGHRA and CDR2 YSYEKL. The V segment lost 0 bases and the J segment 5 bases; nucleotides outside the gene matches: 14.

This clonotype turned up a few times. V and J are TRBV29-1 and TRBJ2-3; D is unclear. The CDR3 sequence is 11 residues long. Germline values: CDR1 SQVTM, CDR2 ANQGSEA. CDR3 DNA sequence: TGCAGGGCAGCCAGCACAGATACGCAGTATTTT. It codes for CRAASTDTQYF.

This clonotype was seen repeatedly, ten times or more. The rearrangement joins TRBV5-1 to TRBJ1-2; unclear D gene. CDR1 SGHRS and CDR2 YFSETQ come from the germline V gene. V was cut by 0 bases and J by 4 bases, with 16 bases left in between. The CDR3 is 16 amino acids. Here the CDR3 reads CASSLGGGDSGYGYTF. CDR3 DNA: TGCGCCAGCAGCTTGGGTGGAGGTGATTCGGGCTATGGCTACACCTTC.

This clonotype was recorded at least ten times. This rearrangement joins TRBV12-3 or TRBV12-4 to TRBJ2-5; 8 positions agree with TRBD2. The CDR3 sequence is 18 residues long. V lost 6 bases and J lost 0; bases outside the gene matches: 15. CDR3 loop: CASRTGTRSGPYQETQYF. The CDR3 DNA reads TGTGCCAGCAGGACCGGGACTAGGTCCGGTCCCTACCAAGAGACCCAGTACTTC.

This chain connects TRBV3-1 to TRBJ1-2; 7 bases are shared with TRBD1. This CDR3 has 14 residues. Germline CDR1 and CDR2: LGHDT and YNNKEL (reference sequence). Unmatched junction bases numbered 9, after V lost 4 bases and J lost 7 bases. The CDR3 region has the DNA TGTGCCAGCAGCCCTTCCAGACAGGGTGGTGGCTACACCTTC. Its protein is CASSPSRQGGGYTF.

This clonotype was observed many times. V usage is TRBV29-1 and J usage is TRBJ2-1; 12 bases fit TRBD2. The CDR3 runs 16 residues. V was pared by 2 bases and J by 5 bases, with 7 bases of the junction left unmatched. The V gene's germline CDR1 is SQVTM and CDR2 ANQGSEA. The CDR3 region is CSVEFLAGGINNEQFF. The CDR3 DNA sequence: TGCAGCGTTGAATTTCTAGCGGGGGGGATTAACAATGAGCAGTTCTTC.

Notes on this clonotype: A read error is possible here, since a much larger clone lies one base away. This rearrangement joins TRBV5-6 to TRBJ2-1; no clear D. The ends were cut back, 5 bases at V and 7 bases at J, with 7 bases in the middle. Germline CDR1 and CDR2: SGHDT and YYEEEE. The CDR3 loop spans 11 amino acids. CDR3 DNA: TGTGCCAGCAGTGTAATGAATGAGCAGTTCTTC. It is translated as CASSVMNEQFF.

The table lists this clonotype with many counts. The rearrangement links TRBV27 to TRBJ2-1; TRBD2 aligns across 13 bases. Trimming took 2 bases from V and 13 from J; bases not matched to a gene: 14. This CDR3 is built from 17 residues. Looked up from germline, CDR1 is MNHEY and CDR2 is SMNVEV (reference sequence). CDR3 in DNA: TGTGCCAGCAGTTTAACCCCCTGGACTAGCGGGAGTATACTCCAGTTCTTC. This codes for CASSLTPWTSGSILQFF.

The genes are TRBV20-1 and TRBJ2-7, with D perhaps TRBD2 (6 bases). Trimming shortened V by 4 bases and J by 2 bases, and 9 bases separated the two germline ends. This CDR3 is built from 12 residues. Germline CDR1 and CDR2: DFQATT and SNEGSKA (reference sequence). The CDR3 loop is CSANGEAYEQYF. The CDR3 nucleotides are TGCAGTGCTAATGGGGAGGCCTACGAGCAGTACTTC.

The chain combines TRBV20-1 with TRBJ2-6; D gene ambiguous. The CDR3 covers 15 residues. CDR1 and CDR2 (germline): DFQATT, SNEGSKA (reference sequence). Trimming left V 6 bases short and J 0 bases short, with 12 bases between. CDR3 residues: CSAPPVVSGANVLTF. The CDR3 DNA is TGCAGTGCCCCCCCTGTGGTCTCTGGGGCCAACGTCCTGACTTTC.

A word on this clonotype: This may be a read error: a much more frequent sequence differs by one nucleotide. This rearrangement joins TRBV5-1 to TRBJ1-5, with 7 bases matching TRBD1. Germline CDR1 is SGHRS and CDR2 is YFSETQ. The CDR3 covers 14 residues. The CDR3 nucleotides read TGCGCCAGCAGCTTCTCTACAGGGGCCGGGCCCCACCATTTT. Its translation is CASSFSTGAGPHHF. Filled out from reference TRBV5-1 and TRBJ1-5, the complete variable domain reads KAGVTQTPRYLIKTRGQQVTLSCSPISGHRSVSWYQQTPGQGLQFLFEYFSETQRNKGNFPGRFSGRQFSNSRSEMNVSTLELGDSALYLCASSFSTGAGPHHFGDGTRLSIL.

This clonotype occurred a few times. J is TRBJ2-1 and V is TRBV7-3, with 9 bases that match TRBD2. CDR3 size: 15 residues. Trimming cost V 5 bases and J 6 bases; bases outside gene matches: 8. CDR1 and CDR2 (germline): SGHTA, FQGTGA. The CDR3 loop is CASSLGLAGFNEQFF. As DNA, the CDR3 is TGTGCCAGCAGCCTCGGGCTAGCGGGATTCAATGAGCAGTTCTTC. Combining the CDR3 with reference TRBV7-3 and TRBJ2-1 gives the whole variable domain GAGVSQTPSNKVTEKGKYVELRCDPISGHTALYWYRQSLGQGPEFLIYFQGTGAADDSGLPNDRFFAVRPEGSVSTLKIQRTERGDSAVYLCASSLGLAGFNEQFFGPGTRLTVL.